A selection of T cell receptor beta chains follows, all from one sample in a study of T cells in Graves' hyperthyroidism and ophthalmopathy. Each CDR3 protein is one row after TCRdb ran MiXCR on the multiplex PCR reads. The data show a few hundred thousand distinct CDR3 sequences, less than 25% seen once. Sequencing used blood. The receptor source for this set is a man aged 18 to 29 with Graves' hyperthyroidism. Each CDR3 is given with its conserved first and last residue. D genes are given only for firm matches. The size field is filled for only some rows; it gives once, few, many or a size class.

cdr3_aa	cdr3_nt	clone_size	d_call	v_call	j_call
CASSLQHPDTEAFF	TGTGCCAGCAGCTTACAACACCCAGACACTGAAGCTTTCTTT	.	.	TRBV7-9	TRBJ1-1
CASSLSWNTEALF	TGTGCCAGCAGTTTATCGTGGAACACTGAAGCTCTCTTT	many	.	TRBV28	TRBJ1-1
CASSRGTSNTGELFF	TGTGCCAGCAGTCGCGGGACGTCGAACACCGGGGAGCTGTTTTTT	few	.	TRBV6-1	TRBJ2-2
CASSPRGRVGTGELFF	TGTGCCAGCAGTCCGAGAGGGCGCGTTGGGACCGGGGAGCTGTTTTTT	.	.	TRBV27	TRBJ2-2
CATSSPLDTGELFF	TGTGCCACCAGCAGCCCCCTCGACACCGGGGAGCTGTTTTTT	.	.	TRBV15	TRBJ2-2
CASSPRAEETQYF	TGTGCCAGCTCACCACGGGCGGAAGAGACCCAGTACTTC	many	.	TRBV18	TRBJ2-5
CSAWQDTPSNSYGYTF	TGCAGTGCTTGGCAGGATACCCCGTCAAATTCCTATGGCTACACCTTC	.	.	TRBV20-1	TRBJ1-2
CASSDGLQETQYF	TGTGCCAGCAGTGATGGGCTCCAAGAGACCCAGTACTTC	few	.	TRBV2	TRBJ2-5
CASSQGVYNSPLHF	TGTGCCAGCAGTCAAGGGGTGTATAATTCACCCCTCCACTTT	.	.	TRBV6-1	TRBJ1-6
CASSSPGGAGGGNQPQHF	TGTGCCAGTAGTAGCCCCGGGGGCGCCGGTGGGGGCAATCAGCCCCAGCATTTT	.	.	TRBV19	TRBJ1-5
CASSADRPEAFF	TGTGCCAGCAGCGCCGACAGACCTGAAGCTTTCTTT	many	.	TRBV12-3/TRBV12-4	TRBJ1-1
CASSLEGRTGELFF	TGTGCCAGCAGTTTAGAGGGTCGGACCGGGGAGCTGTTTTTT	many	.	TRBV12-3/TRBV12-4	TRBJ2-2
CASSPTGSGFEKLFF	TGTGCCAGCAGCCCGACAGGCTCAGGATTTGAAAAACTGTTTTTT	many	.	TRBV11-2	TRBJ1-4
CSGATGIGNTIYF	TGCAGTGGCGCGACAGGGATAGGAAACACCATATATTTT	many	TRBD1	TRBV20-1	TRBJ1-3
CASSPGQDGYTF	TGCGCCAGCAGCCCCGGACAGGATGGCTACACCTTC	many	TRBD1	TRBV5-1	TRBJ1-2
CASSRGQGGEKLFF	TGTGCCAGCAGCCGGGGACAGGGTGGTGAAAAACTGTTTTTT	.	TRBD1	TRBV3-1	TRBJ1-4
CSVETEYYGYTF	TGCAGCGTTGAGACCGAATACTATGGCTACACCTTC	many	.	TRBV29-1	TRBJ1-2
CASSPEGSGTEAFF	TGTGCCAGCAGCCCCGAAGGGTCGGGCACTGAAGCTTTCTTT	many	.	TRBV7-2	TRBJ1-1
CASRFTGELGVETQYF	TGTGCCAGCAGGTTCACAGGGGAGTTGGGGGTAGAGACCCAGTACTTC	many	TRBD1	TRBV12-3/TRBV12-4	TRBJ2-5
CSVPRATGAGAITGELFF	TGCAGCGTCCCAAGGGCAACAGGAGCGGGGGCCATCACCGGGGAGCTGTTTTTT	.	TRBD2	TRBV29-1	TRBJ2-2
CASSRGVQAVVSNTEAFF	TGTGCCAGCAGCCGAGGGGTGCAGGCGGTCGTTTCGAACACTGAAGCTTTCTTT	many	.	TRBV4-2	TRBJ1-1
CASSRLRQRANYGYTF	TGTGCCAGCAGTCGGCTACGGCAAAGGGCTAACTATGGCTACACCTTC	many	.	TRBV7-8	TRBJ1-2
CASSSYPLGLLTLNTEAFF	TGTGCCAGCAGTTCGTACCCCCTGGGACTGCTTACTCTGAACACTGAAGCTTTCTTT	many	.	TRBV28	TRBJ1-1
CASSYSMAIGRYGYTF	TGTGCCAGCAGTTACTCCATGGCGATAGGACGCTATGGCTACACCTTC	once	.	TRBV12-3/TRBV12-4	TRBJ1-2
CASSRKVGETQYF	TGTGCCAGCTCACGGAAGGTGGGAGAGACCCAGTACTTC	once	.	TRBV18	TRBJ2-5
CASSERAGQPQHF	TGTGCCAGCAGTGAACGGGCTGGGCAGCCCCAGCATTTT	many	.	TRBV6-1	TRBJ1-5
CASSGRWSGRNQPQHF	TGTGCCAGCAGCGGCAGGTGGAGCGGGCGCAATCAGCCCCAGCATTTT	many	.	TRBV7-8	TRBJ1-5
CSARVGTSGSTEAFF	TGCAGTGCTAGAGTCGGAACATCAGGGAGCACTGAAGCTTTCTTT	.	.	TRBV20-1	TRBJ1-1
CASSLWTSGGAGTGELFF	TGTGCCAGCAGTTTATGGACTAGCGGGGGGGCAGGGACCGGGGAGCTGTTTTTT	many	TRBD2	TRBV6-2/TRBV6-3	TRBJ2-2
CASSLGGASYEQYF	TGTGCCAGCAGTTTGGGGGGGGCGTCTTACGAGCAGTACTTC	many	.	TRBV7-2	TRBJ2-7
CASSSMTGVYEQYF	TGTGCCAGCAGCTCTATGACAGGGGTCTACGAGCAGTACTTC	.	TRBD1	TRBV5-6	TRBJ2-7
CASSSRGRHGYTF	TGTGCCAGCAGCTCCCGGGGGAGGCATGGCTACACCTTC	many	.	TRBV13	TRBJ1-2
CASSSYGAGGRETQYF	TGTGCCAGCAGCTCGTACGGCGCGGGGGGGCGGGAGACCCAGTACTTC	many	TRBD2	TRBV7-8	TRBJ2-5
CASSLGGALGGFGETQYF	TGTGCCAGCAGCTTAGGCGGGGCGCTCGGGGGGTTCGGTGAGACCCAGTACTTC	.	TRBD2	TRBV7-8	TRBJ2-5
CASRLTGVYGYTF	TGTGCCAGCAGACTAACAGGGGTCTATGGCTACACCTTC	many	TRBD1	TRBV6-5	TRBJ1-2
CASKDRAYEQYF	TGTGCCAGCAAGGACCGAGCCTACGAGCAGTACTTC	many	.	TRBV2	TRBJ2-7
CASSLRGRQTYEQYF	TGTGCCAGCAGTTTGCGCGGGAGACAGACCTACGAGCAGTACTTC	many	TRBD2	TRBV28	TRBJ2-7
CASSELRRETQYF	TGTGCCAGCAGTGAATTGAGGCGGGAGACCCAGTACTTC	.	.	TRBV2	TRBJ2-5
CASSATQYSGNTIYF	TGTGCCAGCAGCGCCACCCAGTACTCTGGAAACACCATATATTTT	many	.	TRBV9	TRBJ1-3
CASSYKRTGTAFTGANVLTF	TGTGCCAGCAGTTACAAGAGGACCGGGACGGCCTTTACCGGGGCCAACGTCCTGACTTTC	many	.	TRBV6-2/TRBV6-3	TRBJ2-6
CASRPGGLETQYF	TGTGCCAGCAGGCCAGGGGGCTTGGAGACCCAGTACTTC	many	TRBD1	TRBV27	TRBJ2-5
CASSLAGRNTEACF	TGTGCCAGCAGCTTAGCTGGCCGGAACACTGAAGCTTGCTTT	.	.	TRBV7-9	TRBJ1-1
CASRLADTLDSYEQYF	TGTGCCAGCAGGCTAGCGGACACCCTGGACTCCTACGAGCAGTACTTC	.	TRBD2	TRBV6-1	TRBJ2-7
CASNWDTQNPRTQYF	TGTGCCAGCAATTGGGACACCCAAAACCCAAGGACCCAGTACTTC	many	.	TRBV2	TRBJ2-5
CSARPGPGYGYTF	TGCAGTGCTAGACCAGGGCCTGGCTATGGCTACACCTTC	.	.	TRBV20-1	TRBJ1-2